Shown below are 7 T cell receptor beta chains from a single sample sequenced in a study of blood T cell repertoires in COVID-19. Sequencing was performed with immunoSEQ multiplex PCR; in TCRdb, only in-frame clones are kept and a portion is missing. The sample holds more than 60,000 clones, 87% seen once. Sequences were obtained from peripheral blood. Receptors originate from an elderly woman with active or convalescent COVID-19.

The V and J genes are TRBV9 and TRBJ2-7; the D gene is possibly TRBD1 (7 bases). CDR1 and CDR2 (germline): SGDLS, YYNGEE. The germline V and J ends were trimmed by 3 bases and 6 bases, with 22 bases remaining between them. This CDR3 comprises 16 residues. The CDR3 nucleotides read TGTGCCAGCAGCGCCTCCGAGGGGGCCGGGGGCGGCGAGCAGTACTTC. This encodes CASSASEGAGGGEQYF.

This sequence joins TRBV29-1 and TRBJ1-4, with 8 bases fitting TRBD1. With V trimmed by 6 bases and J by 7 bases, 7 bases remained unmatched. There are 13 residues in the CDR3. The germline gives CDR1 SQVTM, CDR2 ANQGSEA. In DNA form, the CDR3 reads TGCAGCGTAGCAGGGGGCGCGGGTGAAAAACTGTTTTTT. Protein: CSVAGGAGEKLFF.

The V call is TRBV10-3, the J call TRBJ1-4, with D perhaps matching TRBD1 (6 bases). Germline CDR1 ENHRY, CDR2 SYGVKD. CDR3 size: 15 residues. V was trimmed by 3 bases and J by 8 bases, leaving 16 bases between them. CDR3 protein: CAISDVAGDYEKLFF. CDR3 nucleotides: TGTGCCATCAGTGATGTGGCAGGGGATTACGAAAAACTGTTTTTT.

The chain is built from TRBV3-1 (or the pseudogene TRBV3-2) and TRBJ2-1, with 7 nucleotides matching TRBD2. The CDR3 spans 15 residues. The trim removed 0 bases at V and 11 bases at J, leaving 10 bases unmatched. Germline lookup yields CDR1 LGHDT and CDR2 YNNKEL (reference sequence). This CDR3 is CASSQEGGSGSKQFF. The CDR3 DNA follows: TGTGCCAGCAGCCAAGAGGGCGGTAGCGGGTCCAAGCAGTTCTTC.

V is TRBV5-1 and J is TRBJ2-3; TRBD2 aligns across 7 bases. The germline V gene encodes CDR1 SGHRS and CDR2 YFSETQ. This CDR3 spans 15 amino acids. The junction had 2 bases not matched to a gene; V was cut back by 0 bases and J by 1 base. The CDR3: CASSLGSGGTDTQYF. CDR3 bases: TGCGCCAGCAGCTTGGGCAGCGGGGGCACAGATACGCAGTATTTT.

This chain connects TRBV5-1 to TRBJ1-4; D not resolved. Germline CDR1 is SGHRS and CDR2 is YFSETQ. Trimming pared 4 bases from V and 8 bases from J, leaving 18 bases between. CDR3 length: 15 amino acids. CDR3 in amino acids: CASSVDRGIGEKLFF. CDR3 DNA sequence: TGCGCCAGCAGCGTGGATAGAGGGATAGGGGAAAAACTGTTTTTT.

This rearrangement joins TRBV5-4 to TRBJ2-3; 11 bases agree with TRBD2. The CDR3 runs 13 residues. V dropped 10 bases and J dropped 4; count of bases not matched to a gene: 5. The germline gives CDR1 SGHNT, CDR2 YYREEE (reference sequence). The CDR3 coding sequence is TGTGCCGGAAAACTAGCGGGGGCAGATACGCAGTATTTT. The encoded protein is CAGKLAGADTQYF.